The T cell receptor (beta chain) under discussion was sequenced for a study of T cell repertoires in cytomegalovirus infection. On the study more broadly: Evidence of both CMV infection and a matching HLA type came from public TCR beta signatures. Findings and limits, study-wide: The ex vivo response showed dominance by HLA-C-restricted CMV-specific TCR beta clonotypes.

Germline V gene data show CDR1 as LGHDT and CDR2 as YNNKEL (reference sequence). The CDR3 totals 14 residues. The V and J ends lost 2 bases and 4 bases respectively, with 12 bases between them. About this clonotype: The antigen is undetermined.

TCRdb reanalysed the reads using MiXCR and keeps one entry per CDR3 protein. The top ten clones hold roughly a tenth of a sample with over 450,000 distinct CDR3 sequences, around 10% of them seen once. The sample was PBMCs. The receptor's source is a human donor in good health (CMV status not recorded). Some clones in this sample may be carry-over from other donors' samples. This sequence joins TRBV3-1 and TRBJ2-7; perhaps D is TRBD1 or TRBD2 (5 bases each). The DNA of the CDR3 is TGTGCCAGCAGCCAACCGGGGCTCCCTTACGAGCAGTACTTC. Protein sequence: CASSQPGLPYEQYF.